This T cell receptor (beta chain) was recovered during a study of OX40 agonist ivuxolimab in advanced cancers. Whole-study results and caveats: Expanded clones were, on average, more numerous among CD8+ T cells than CD4+.

The CDR3 has 14 residues. The germline V and J ends were trimmed by 2 bases and 4 bases, with 8 bases remaining between them. Germline-derived CDR1 and CDR2 are SGHTA and FQGNSA. Some clones are missing from TCRdb's copy, which holds only in-frame ones; the method was immunoSEQ multiplex PCR. Of roughly 60,000 clones in the sample, roughly 89% were seen once. Notes on this clone: Its matching antigen is unknown.

The chain joins TRBV7-2 to TRBJ2-2, with D possibly being TRBD2 (5 bases). This sample comprised CD4+ or CD8+ T cells sorted from blood, obtained in a trial of the OX40 agonist ivuxolimab. The receptor's source is an adult with an advanced solid tumor such as melanoma, head and neck, liver or kidney cancer. For the CDR3, the DNA is TGTGCCAGCAGCTTATCGGCGGGCACCGGGGAGCTGTTTTTT. Its protein is CASSLSAGTGELFF.